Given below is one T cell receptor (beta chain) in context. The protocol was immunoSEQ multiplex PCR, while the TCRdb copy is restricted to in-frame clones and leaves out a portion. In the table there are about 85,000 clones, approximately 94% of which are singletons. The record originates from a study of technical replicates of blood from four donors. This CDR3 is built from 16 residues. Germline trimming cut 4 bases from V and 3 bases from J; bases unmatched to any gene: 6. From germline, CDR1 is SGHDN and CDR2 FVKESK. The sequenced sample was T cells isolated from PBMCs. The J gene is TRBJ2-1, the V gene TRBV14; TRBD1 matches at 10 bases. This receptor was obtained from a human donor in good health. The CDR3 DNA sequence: TGTGCCAGCAGCCGAGGGACAGGGGCCGGCTACAATGAGCAGTTCTTC. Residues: CASSRGTGAGYNEQFF.